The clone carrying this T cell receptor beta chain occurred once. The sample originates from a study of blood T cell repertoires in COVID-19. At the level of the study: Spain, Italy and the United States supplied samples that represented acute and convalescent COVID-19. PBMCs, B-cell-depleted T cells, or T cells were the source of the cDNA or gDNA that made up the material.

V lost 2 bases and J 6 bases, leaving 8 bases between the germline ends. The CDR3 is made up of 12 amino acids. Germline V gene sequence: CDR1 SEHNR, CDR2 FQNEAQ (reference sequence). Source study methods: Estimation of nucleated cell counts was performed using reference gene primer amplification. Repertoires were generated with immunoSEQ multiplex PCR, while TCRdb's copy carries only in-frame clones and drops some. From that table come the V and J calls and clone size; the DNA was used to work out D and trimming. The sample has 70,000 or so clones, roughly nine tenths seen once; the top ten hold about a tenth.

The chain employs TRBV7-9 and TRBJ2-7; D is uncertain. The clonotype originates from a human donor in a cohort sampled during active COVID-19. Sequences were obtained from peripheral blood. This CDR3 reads CASSLSEVEQYF. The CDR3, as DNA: TGTGCCAGCAGCTTAAGCGAGGTCGAGCAGTACTTC.